This passage covers 19 T cell receptor beta chains from one sample sequenced in a study of blood T cells in healthy people across ages. The second PCR ran about 6 to 12 cycles with a sample-barcoded 5' primer and J-beta primers. From the 5' RACE reads, TCRdb called clonotypes with MiXCR, one entry per CDR3 protein. Among about a million distinct CDR3 sequences listed, roughly two fifths were seen once. The sequenced sample consisted of blood. The receptors come from a man aged 18 to 30 in good health.

The chain links TRBV7-2 to TRBJ1-6; D perhaps matches TRBD1 (6 bases). The CDR3 extends over 14 amino acids. Germline CDR1 SGHTA, CDR2 FQGNSA. The V end lost 5 bases, the J end lost 10 bases, and 15 bases lay between the germline ends. The CDR3 here is CASSVDSGASPLHF. The CDR3 DNA follows: TGTGCCAGCAGCGTGGACAGCGGGGCATCACCCCTCCACTTT.

This clonotype has just a few counts. The CDR3, as DNA: TGTGCCAGCAGTTACTCGAAGGGATTGTCCTACGAGCAGTACTTC. Its translation: CASSYSKGLSYEQYF. The chain recombines TRBV6-5 with TRBJ2-7; D is uncertain. The CDR3 sequence is 15 residues long. In germline, CDR1 is MNHEY, CDR2 SVGAGI. V lost 0 bases and J 1 base, leaving 10 bases between the germline ends.

About this clonotype itself: At one end, the junction sequence differs from germline, possibly due to a read error. The chain carries TRBV4-1 and TRBJ1-2; a possible D gene is TRBD1 (5 bases). This CDR3 is built from 14 residues. Germline assignment: CDR1 MGHRA and CDR2 YSYEKL. The CDR3 DNA reads as TGCGCCAGCGGCCAAGATTGGGGCAACTATGGCTACACCTTC. Residues: CASGQDWGNYGYTF.

This clonotype was detected only a few times. The V gene is TRBV7-9, the J gene TRBJ1-2; D is perhaps TRBD1 (5 bases). CDR3 length: 14 residues. Germline lookup yields CDR1 SEHNR and CDR2 FQNEAQ (reference sequence). V shed 5 bases and J shed 8 bases, with 18 bases lying between them. The CDR3 protein is CASSPLLSRDGYTF. The CDR3 bases are TGTGCCAGCAGCCCCCTCTTATCGCGGGACGGCTACACCTTC.

This clonotype was seen more than once but under ten times. The rearrangement joins TRBV7-2 to TRBJ2-4; perhaps TRBD1 as D (5 bases). The J call may be faulty, since TRBJ2-7 better matches the DNA end. Germline values: CDR1 SGHTA, CDR2 FQGNSA. The CDR3 is 14 amino acids. The CDR3 protein is CASSLDRSSGEQYF. The DNA of the CDR3 is TGTGCCAGCAGCTTAGACAGGTCTTCGGGCGAGCAGTACTTC.

The V call is TRBV6-5, the J call TRBJ2-1, with 7 positions matching TRBD1. The CDR3 spans 15 residues. The germline V gene has CDR1 MNHEY and CDR2 SVGAGI. Unmatched junction bases numbered 10, after V lost 5 bases and J lost 6 bases. The DNA of the CDR3 is TGTGCCAGCAGTACCGGGACAGAGACCTCCAATGAGCAGTTCTTC. Its protein is CASSTGTETSNEQFF.

The chain is built from TRBV7-2 and TRBJ2-7; 7 nucleotides align to TRBD2. CDR1 is SGHTA and CDR2 is FQGNSA in the germline V gene. The CDR3 runs 14 residues. With 1 base clipped from V and 6 bases from J, the junction kept 6 bases outside the gene matches. CDR3 sequence reads: CASSLGRLASEQYF. DNA for the CDR3: TGTGCCAGCAGCTTAGGGAGACTAGCAAGCGAGCAGTACTTC.

The sample holds a few counts of this clonotype. The V gene is TRBV4-2, the J gene TRBJ2-2, with a possible D match to TRBD1 (5 bases). From germline, CDR1 is LGHNA and CDR2 YNFKEQ. CDR3 size: 14 residues. V lost 0 bases, J lost 6 bases, and 8 bases lay in between. The CDR3 sequence: CASSQDQGSGELFF. The CDR3 nucleotides are TGTGCCAGCAGCCAAGATCAGGGATCCGGGGAGCTGTTTTTT.

This clonotype was counted between two and nine times. This rearrangement joins TRBV7-2 to TRBJ2-7, with D tentatively TRBD2 (5 bases). V dropped 3 bases and J dropped 2 bases, with 11 bases sitting between them. Per the germline V gene, CDR1 is SGHTA and CDR2 is FQGNSA. The CDR3 covers 14 residues. The CDR3 here is CASSFGAGAYEQYF. The DNA of the CDR3 is TGTGCCAGCAGCTTTGGCGCGGGCGCCTACGAGCAGTACTTC.

The chain recombines TRBV12-3 or TRBV12-4 with TRBJ1-6; 8 bases are shared with TRBD1. The CDR3 sequence is 15 residues long. Germline trimming cut 4 bases from V and 8 bases from J; bases unmatched to any gene: 7. CDR3 sequence reads: CASSSRAGGYSPLHF. CDR3 nucleotides: TGTGCCAGCAGTTCCCGGGCAGGGGGCTATTCACCCCTCCACTTT.

The chain is built from TRBV21-1 and TRBJ1-5. TRBV21-1 is described as a pseudogene. The CDR3 length is 17 residues. The CDR3 DNA sequence: TGTGCCAGCAGCAAAGTGGGCCTACGAGCGAGCAATCAGCCCCAGCATTTT. This translates into CASSKVGLRASNQPQHF.

This chain connects TRBV6-1 to TRBJ2-3; the D is unclear. This CDR3 is 14 amino acids long. Deletions cut 6 bases from V and 2 bases from J, with 12 bases between. Germline-derived CDR1 and CDR2 are MNHNS and SASEGT. The CDR3 DNA sequence: TGTGCCAGCAGGGCCCAACCCTACACAGATACGCAGTATTTT. Residues: CASRAQPYTDTQYF.

The J gene is TRBJ2-5, the V gene TRBV27; D possibly corresponds to TRBD2 (6 bases). Germline CDR1 and CDR2: MNHEY and SMNVEV (reference sequence). This CDR3 spans 16 amino acids. V was shortened by 5 bases and J by 2 bases, with 18 bases between the two germline ends. The DNA for the CDR3 is TGTGCCAGCAGTGAGAGGGCGGGGCGATTGCAAGAGACCCAGTACTTC. Its translation is CASSERAGRLQETQYF.

This clonotype was found many times. The chain recombines TRBV7-2 with TRBJ1-2; 8 bases match TRBD1. V gave up 3 bases and J gave up 2 bases; unmatched junction bases: 8. Germline CDR1 is SGHTA and CDR2 is FQGNSA. This CDR3 is built from 16 residues. The CDR3 loop reads CASSFEQGVHNYGYTF. The CDR3 DNA sequence: TGTGCCAGCAGCTTCGAACAGGGGGTACACAACTATGGCTACACCTTC.

The chain employs TRBV20-1 and TRBJ2-2, with 10 nucleotides matching TRBD2. The length of the CDR3 is 14 residues. The ends lost 4 bases at V and 1 base at J; junction bases unmatched: 0. Per germline, CDR1 DFQATT and CDR2 SNEGSKA (reference sequence). CDR3 sequence: CSATSGGNTGELFF. DNA for the CDR3: TGCAGTGCTACTAGCGGGGGGAACACCGGGGAGCTGTTTTTT.

This clonotype appeared a few times. V usage is TRBV7-9 and J usage is TRBJ1-1; D uncertain. The CDR3 is made up of 12 amino acids. Trimming shortened V by 1 base and J by 9 bases, and 9 bases separated the two germline ends. CDR1 is SEHNR and CDR2 is FQNEAQ in the germline V gene (reference sequence). CDR3 bases: TGTGCCAGCAGCTTAGGCTCTCTCCAAGCTTTCTTT. Its protein product is CASSLGSLQAFF.

The CDR3 protein is CSARDRGAGGPSEQFF. The CDR3 DNA reads as TGCAGTGCTAGAGACCGCGGTGCGGGGGGGCCCAGTGAGCAGTTCTTC. The rearrangement uses TRBV20-1 and TRBJ2-1, with 9 bases fitting TRBD2. The CDR3 length is 16 residues. Per the germline V gene, CDR1 is DFQATT and CDR2 is SNEGSKA (reference sequence). Losses at the gene ends were 0 bases for V and 9 bases for J; bases not matched to a gene: 12.

The V call is TRBV20-1, the J call TRBJ1-6, with no clear D. This CDR3 has 16 residues. Germline CDR1 and CDR2: DFQATT and SNEGSKA (reference sequence). With 2 bases removed from V and 0 bases from J, the gap between germline ends came to 11 bases. CDR3 in amino acids: CSARRASSSYNSPLHF. DNA for the CDR3: TGCAGTGCTAGAAGAGCATCGAGCTCCTATAATTCACCCCTCCACTTT.

The gene calls are TRBV7-3 and TRBJ2-2; D might be TRBD1 (6 bases). V lost 3 bases and J 1 base, leaving 9 bases between the germline ends. CDR1 and CDR2 from the germline V gene are SGHTA and FQGTGA. The CDR3 runs to 15 residues. The CDR3 loop reads CASSFGQKNTGELFF. The CDR3 DNA reads TGTGCCAGCAGCTTTGGACAGAAGAACACCGGGGAGCTGTTTTTT. Full variable domain (outside the CDR3, taken from reference TRBV7-3 and TRBJ2-2): GAGVSQTPSNKVTEKGKYVELRCDPISGHTALYWYRQSLGQGPEFLIYFQGTGAADDSGLPNDRFFAVRPEGSVSTLKIQRTERGDSAVYLCASSFGQKNTGELFFGEGSRLTVL.